This T cell receptor beta chain was sequenced during a study of cytomegalovirus exposure and HLA in healthy donors. This clone appeared a few times. Its specificity is unknown. Primers included in the PCR were 60 Vbeta and 13 Jbeta primers. In the source study's methods: Unique TCR beta chains totaled about 78 million in a later count, with roughly 11 million of them shared. The repertoire was sequenced with immunoSEQ multiplex PCR; TCRdb's copy has only in-frame clones and lacks some. The V and J calls and the clone size are those of that table, but D and trimming were determined from the DNA. The table lists 160,000 or so clones, roughly 78% of them singletons, with 2.1% in the top ten. CDR3 size: 13 residues. Germline CDR1 reads SQVTM; CDR2 reads ANQGSEA. V gave up 7 bases and J gave up 0 bases, with 13 bases separating them. Study results and caveats: The authors reported that TCR beta sequences could predict HLA-A and HLA-B alleles. These predictions were accurate for most subjects in the first cohort. Earlier results showed most TCR beta V segments being productive about 87% or about 30% of the time.

The source of this sequence is a man aged 35 to 55 in good health and CMV-seronegative. The source material was PBMCs. The chain links TRBV29-1 to TRBJ2-7; TRBD2 is a possible D gene (5 bases). CDR3 in amino acids: CSARLGSSYEQYF. The CDR3 DNA reads as TGCAGCGCACGGTTAGGGAGCTCCTACGAGCAGTACTTC.